These T cell receptor beta chains were read from a single sample in a study of T cell repertoires in cytomegalovirus infection. Their target antigens are unknown. Via MiXCR, TCRdb re-called the reads, giving one row per CDR3 protein. The sample comprises some 310,000 distinct CDR3 sequences, approximately 25% of which are singletons, and roughly 14% rests with the top ten. Specimen: cultured PBMCs, collected from culture after CMV antigen stimulation. These TCRs come from a human donor in good health (CMV status not recorded). Some clones in this sample may be carry-over from other donors' samples. The CDR3 runs from the conserved cysteine through the conserved F or W. The D gene is left open where the match is weak. Rows may omit the clone size; those that give it use once, few, many or a size class.

d_call clone_size j_call v_call cdr3_nt cdr3_aa
. few TRBJ1-1 TRBV7-6 TGTGCCAGCAGCTTACTCGGCAGGGAGAACACTGAAGCTTTCTTT CASSLLGRENTEAFF
. many TRBJ2-1 TRBV7-2 TGTGCCAGCAGCTTAGAGTCGGGGACCTGGGATGAGCAGTTCTTC CASSLESGTWDEQFF
. . TRBJ2-2 TRBV11-2 TGTGCCAGCAGCTTAGAGGCGGGATCGGCCGGGGAGCTGTTTTTT CASSLEAGSAGELFF
. . TRBJ2-1 TRBV7-2 TGTGCCAGCAGCTTATTTCTGCTCGGGAGCGGTTACAATGAGCAGTTCTTC CASSLFLLGSGYNEQFF
TRBD1 . TRBJ2-1 TRBV12-3/TRBV12-4 TGTGCCAGCAGTACAGGACAGGGAATCTACAATGAGCAGTTCTTC CASSTGQGIYNEQFF
TRBD2 . TRBJ2-3 TRBV7-3 TGTGCCAGCAGATTAGCGGGAGAGAGGACAGATACGCAGTATTTT CASRLAGERTDTQYF
. few TRBJ2-7 TRBV18 TGTGCCAGCTCACCACCAGGGAACTCCGAGCAGTACTTC CASSPPGNSEQYF
. . TRBJ1-1 TRBV30 TGTGCCTGGAGTCAGATAGCCTTGGCTGAAGCTTTCTTT CAWSQIALAEAFF
TRBD1 few TRBJ2-4 TRBV6-2/TRBV6-3 TGTGCCAGCAGCGCTCTCCAGGGGGAGCGAAACATTCAGTACTTC CASSALQGERNIQYF
TRBD2 . TRBJ2-1 TRBV20-1 TGCAGTGCTAGGAAAGCGGGATCTAGCTATGAGCAGTTCTTC CSARKAGSSYEQFF
. . TRBJ1-5 TRBV12-3/TRBV12-4 TGTGCCAGCAGCCCAGGGGAGGGAGGAAGCAATCAGCCCCAGCATTTT CASSPGEGGSNQPQHF
. . TRBJ2-1 TRBV24-1 TGTGCCACCCAAGGGGGAGATATCTACAATGAGCAGTTCTTC CATQGGDIYNEQFF
. few TRBJ2-2 TRBV7-9 TGTGCCAGCAGGCCGCTGAACACCGGGGAGCTGTTTTTT CASRPLNTGELFF
. many TRBJ2-7 TRBV7-6 TGTGCCAGCAGCTTAGGAGGGGGAATGGGCGAGCAGTACTTC CASSLGGGMGEQYF
. . TRBJ2-1 TRBV12-3/TRBV12-4 TGTGCCAGCAGTTCGCGAACAGGGAGGGATGAGCAGTTCTTC CASSSRTGRDEQFF
TRBD2 many TRBJ2-1 TRBV7-6 TGTGCCAGCAGCCGCGGACTAGCGGGAGGGCGGGATGAGCAGTTCTTC CASSRGLAGGRDEQFF
TRBD2 few TRBJ2-1 TRBV2 TGTGCCAGCGGAGGACTAGCGGGCAATGAGCAGTTCTTC CASGGLAGNEQFF
TRBD2 few TRBJ2-7 TRBV7-2 TGTGCCAGCAGCTTAGGATCTACTAGCGGGAGGGAGCAGTACTTC CASSLGSTSGREQYF
TRBD2 . TRBJ2-3 TRBV12-3/TRBV12-4 TGTGCCAGCAGCCCTCTAGCGGGAGTCACAGATACGCAGTATTTT CASSPLAGVTDTQYF
TRBD2 few TRBJ2-1 TRBV7-2 TGTGCCAGCAGCTTGGGGCTAGCGGGAAGAGATGAGCAGTTCTTC CASSLGLAGRDEQFF
. . TRBJ2-3 TRBV27 TGTGCCAGCAGTTTCCAATCAAAGGGTGGAGATACGCAGTATTTT CASSFQSKGGDTQYF
TRBD1 . TRBJ2-1 TRBV4-3 TGCGCCAGCAGCCAGGACTCCGGGACAGGGGGTCTGAATGAGCAGTTCTTC CASSQDSGTGGLNEQFF
TRBD2 . TRBJ2-1 TRBV12-3/TRBV12-4 TGTGCCAGCAGTTCCTCCATACTAGCGGGAGATCGCGTTGAGCAGTTCTTC CASSSSILAGDRVEQFF
. few TRBJ2-7 TRBV5-1 TGCGCCAGCAGCGACTCTTCCGGGACCCCGGGCCACGAGCAGTACTTC CASSDSSGTPGHEQYF
. few TRBJ1-1 TRBV7-3 TGTGCCAGCAGCTTAACACAGTCTAACACTGAAGCTTTCTTT CASSLTQSNTEAFF
. . TRBJ1-2 TRBV19 TGTGCCAGTAGTACCTGGAACGGGGAGACTTACTATGGCTACACCTTC CASSTWNGETYYGYTF
TRBD1 . TRBJ1-3 TRBV7-8 TGTGCCAGCAGCTTAAAGGGACAGGGGTACTCTGGAAACACCATATATTTT CASSLKGQGYSGNTIYF
. . TRBJ2-2 TRBV7-9 TGTGCCAGCAGCTTCCCTTGGTCGCACTCGGCCGGGGAGCTGTTTTTT CASSFPWSHSAGELFF
. many TRBJ2-5 TRBV5-1 TGCGCCAGCAGCTCTCTGGGGGAGACCCAGTACTTC CASSSLGETQYF
TRBD1 . TRBJ2-5 TRBV7-2 TGTGCCAGCAGCTCGGGACAGACCTCAGGAGAGACCCAGTACTTC CASSSGQTSGETQYF
. . TRBJ2-7 TRBV6-1 TGTGCCAGCGCACAGGGTCTCGGAGTGATTACATCCTACGAGCAGTACTTC CASAQGLGVITSYEQYF
TRBD2 . TRBJ2-7 TRBV18 TGTGCCAGCTCACCAAAGGGGACTAGCATCTCCTACGAGCAGTACTTC CASSPKGTSISYEQYF
TRBD1 . TRBJ1-3 TRBV7-2 TGTGCCAGCAGCGACTCAGGGGGCTCTGGAAACACCATATATTTT CASSDSGGSGNTIYF
. few TRBJ1-5 TRBV4-3 TGCGCCAGCAGCCAAGAAGGCACTAGCAATCAGCCCCAGCATTTT CASSQEGTSNQPQHF
TRBD2 . TRBJ2-4 TRBV19 TGTGCCAGTAGTATAGAGGGGACTAGTATAAACATTCAGTACTTC CASSIEGTSINIQYF
. . TRBJ2-7 TRBV6-2/TRBV6-3 TGTGCCAGCAGCTCCCCCGTCGACTCTTCTTCTTACGAGCAGTACTTC CASSSPVDSSSYEQYF
TRBD2 many TRBJ2-3 TRBV7-6 TGTGCCAGCAGCTTAGCGGTATCCAGCGGGAGGGCCCAAGATACGCAGTATTTT CASSLAVSSGRAQDTQYF
. few TRBJ2-6 TRBV20-1 TGCAGTGCTAGAGAGTTCTCTGGGGCCAACGTCCTGACTTTC CSAREFSGANVLTF
. . TRBJ1-1 TRBV20-1 TGCAGTGCCCTCGGTGGAGGGGGAACTGAAGCTTTCTTT CSALGGGGTEAFF
TRBD1 . TRBJ2-2 TRBV9 TGTGCCAGCAGCGCCCAGGACAGGGGGGACGGGGAGCTGTTTTTT CASSAQDRGDGELFF